One sample yielded the 19 T cell receptor beta chains listed below, sequenced in a study of cytomegalovirus exposure and HLA in healthy donors. TCRdb keeps only in-frame clones here, not all; method: immunoSEQ multiplex PCR. The top ten clones hold 8.5% to 9.5% of a sample with under 150,000 clones, 70% to 90% of them seen once. The specimen sequenced was PBMCs. These receptor sequences come from a man between 18 and 35 years old in good health and CMV-seropositive.

In nucleotides, the CDR3 is TGTGCCAGCAGCTTCGGACAGTCTAACCCTGAAGCTTTCTTT. Translated: CASSFGQSNPEAFF. The chain is built from TRBV7-9 and TRBJ1-1, with D possibly TRBD1 on 6 matching bases. The CDR3 covers 14 residues. Per germline, CDR1 SEHNR and CDR2 FQNEAQ (reference sequence). The V gene lost 3 bases and the J gene lost 6 bases, with 14 bases spanning the gap. The variable domain in full, completed from reference TRBV7-9 and TRBJ1-1, reads DTGVSQNPRHKITKRGQNVTFRCDPISEHNRLYWYRQTLGQGPEFLTYFQNEAQLEKSRLLSDRFSAERPKGSFSTLEIQRTEQGDSAMYLCASSFGQSNPEAFFGQGTRLTVV.

The chain links TRBV6-5 to TRBJ1-4, with D unclear. This CDR3 has 14 residues. V gave up 2 bases and J gave up 2 bases, with 6 bases separating them. Looked up from germline, CDR1 is MNHEY and CDR2 is SVGAGI. CDR3 loop: CASSYGGTNEKLFF. The CDR3 nucleotides read TGTGCCAGCAGTTACGGCGGGACTAATGAAAAACTGTTTTTT.

The V gene is TRBV9, the J gene TRBJ2-2, with D possibly being TRBD2 (6 bases). The germline V gene encodes CDR1 SGDLS and CDR2 YYNGEE. The CDR3 is 15 residues long. V was cut by 0 bases and J by 4 bases, with 10 bases left in between. This CDR3 is CASSVELALTGELFF. DNA for the CDR3: TGTGCCAGCAGCGTAGAGCTAGCGCTCACCGGGGAGCTGTTTTTT.

This clone showed up just once. The gene calls are TRBV19 and TRBJ2-4, with 10 bases that match TRBD2. Germline-derived CDR1 and CDR2 are LNHDA and SQIVND (reference sequence). This CDR3 spans 17 amino acids. Unmatched junction bases numbered 13, after V lost 4 bases and J lost 7 bases. The CDR3 DNA is TGTGCCAGTAGTAATGTGCTAGCGGGGGCCAGTCGGAACATTCAGTACTTC. The encoded protein is CASSNVLAGASRNIQYF.

The chain is built from TRBV7-8 and TRBJ1-3, with 7 bases fitting TRBD1. Germline lookup yields CDR1 SGHVS and CDR2 FQNEAQ. CDR3 length equals 17 residues. Unmatched junction bases numbered 12, after V lost 3 bases and J lost 4 bases. CDR3 residues: CASSLSGNRGGGNTIYF. CDR3 nucleotide sequence: TGTGCCAGCAGCTTGTCGGGTAACAGGGGAGGAGGAAACACCATATATTTT.

The genes are TRBV25-1 and TRBJ2-1; 8 nucleotides align to TRBD2. Germline loops: CDR1 MGHDK, CDR2 SYGVNS. J gave up 7 bases and V 3 bases, and 14 bases lay outside the gene matches. The CDR3 length is 17 residues. The CDR3 DNA is TGTGCCAGCAGTGATACCTCTTACGGGAGGGCTCGTAATGAGCAGTTCTTC. Its translation is CASSDTSYGRARNEQFF.

J is TRBJ2-7 and V is TRBV11-1; 9 nucleotides line up with TRBD1. The CDR3 is made up of 14 amino acids. Germline CDR1 SGHAT, CDR2 FQDESV (reference sequence). Trimming at V came to 7 bases and at J to 5 bases, leaving 9 bases not matched to a gene. The CDR3 sequence is CASKRGQGSDEQYF. CDR3 bases: TGTGCCAGCAAACGAGGACAGGGGAGCGACGAGCAGTACTTC.

V usage is TRBV25-1 and J usage is TRBJ1-4, with D possibly TRBD1 on 5 matching bases. CDR1 is MGHDK, CDR2 SYGVNS, per germline. The germline V and J ends were trimmed by 1 base and 4 bases, with 10 bases remaining between them. The length of the CDR3 is 15 residues. DNA for the CDR3: TGTGCCAGCAGTGAATTTCAGGGCAGTAATGAAAAACTGTTTTTT. Its translation is CASSEFQGSNEKLFF. The full variable domain, completed using reference TRBV25-1 and TRBJ1-4, is EADIYQTPRYLVIGTGKKITLECSQTMGHDKMYWYQQDPGMELHLIHYSYGVNSTEKGDLSSESTVSRIRTEHFPLTLESARPSHTSQYLCASSEFQGSNEKLFFGSGTQLSVL.

The chain has TRBV9 and TRBJ1-1, with a possible D match to TRBD1 (5 bases). V gave up 3 bases and J gave up 0 bases, with 6 bases separating them. From germline, CDR1 is SGDLS and CDR2 YYNGEE. This CDR3 is built from 13 residues. The CDR3 protein is CASSAGLNTEAFF. The CDR3 region has the DNA TGTGCCAGCAGCGCAGGGTTGAACACTGAAGCTTTCTTT.

This sequence joins TRBV4-2 and TRBJ2-7; D is perhaps TRBD2 (5 bases). Germline V lookup: CDR1 LGHNA, CDR2 YNFKEQ. V was pared by 2 bases and J by 5 bases, with 19 bases between. The CDR3 totals 16 residues. The CDR3, as DNA: TGTGCCAGCAGCCAACTCCTAGCAAGTACGTTCAACGAGCAGTACTTC. Encoded protein: CASSQLLASTFNEQYF.

The chain joins TRBV4-1 to TRBJ2-1; the D is unclear. The CDR3 is 12 residues long. With 4 bases removed from V and 9 bases from J, the gap between germline ends came to 10 bases. In germline, CDR1 is MGHRA, CDR2 YSYEKL. The CDR3 sequence: CASSLIFSEQFF. The CDR3, as DNA: TGCGCCAGCAGCCTTATTTTCTCTGAGCAGTTCTTC.

The chain joins TRBV30 to TRBJ2-1; 7 nucleotides line up with TRBD2. The CDR3 loop spans 13 amino acids. Trimming removed 4 bases from V and 7 bases from J; junction bases left unmatched: 7. Germline V gene data show CDR1 as GTSNPN and CDR2 as SVGIG (reference sequence). The CDR3 sequence is CAWTGGLINEQFF. As DNA, the CDR3 is TGTGCCTGGACGGGGGGACTTATAAATGAGCAGTTCTTC.

The chain employs TRBV28 and TRBJ2-7, with D possibly being TRBD2 (6 bases). V lost 10 bases and J lost 7, with 17 bases in between. Germline V gene lookup returns CDR1 MDHEN and CDR2 SYDVKM. The CDR3 extends over 12 amino acids. This chain's CDR3 is CATGLGTGEQYF. In nucleotides, the CDR3 is TGTGCCACCGGATTAGGGACTGGGGAGCAGTACTTC.

V is TRBV10-3 and J is TRBJ2-7; no definite D call. Germline CDR1 and CDR2: ENHRY and SYGVKD. The CDR3 consists of 11 residues. Deletions cut 6 bases from V and 1 base from J, with 4 bases between. The chain's CDR3 is CAIRSSYEQYF. CDR3 nucleotide sequence: TGTGCCATCAGGAGTTCCTACGAGCAGTACTTC.

This chain links TRBV6-5 with TRBJ1-5, with D possibly matching TRBD1 (6 bases). The CDR3 covers 14 residues. The germline V gene encodes CDR1 MNHEY and CDR2 SVGAGI. V was cut by 6 bases and J by 6 bases, with 15 bases left in between. The CDR3 DNA reads as TGTGCCAGCAGAGAAACAGGGCAAGCTCAGCCCCAGCATTTT. Amino acids: CASRETGQAQPQHF.

This clone showed up just once. V is TRBV5-4 and J is TRBJ2-5, with D possibly matching TRBD1 (5 bases). Trimming took 4 bases from V and 3 from J, leaving 16 bases between them. This CDR3 region has 15 residues. Germline CDR1 and CDR2: SGHNT and YYREEE (reference sequence). DNA for the CDR3: TGTGCCAGCAGCCCCGACAGCCCCGCAGAAGAGACCCAGTACTTC. Translation gives CASSPDSPAEETQYF. Looking up the rest from reference TRBV5-4 and TRBJ2-5 gives the full variable domain: ETGVTQSPTHLIKTRGQQVTLRCSSQSGHNTVSWYQQALGQGPQFIFQYYREEENGRGNFPPRFSGLQFPNYSSELNVNALELDDSALYLCASSPDSPAEETQYFGPGTRLLVL.

V gene TRBV6-5 combines with J gene TRBJ1-2, with D perhaps TRBD1 (6 bases). The CDR3 is 13 amino acids. Deletions cut 11 bases from V and 4 bases from J, with 17 bases between. From germline, CDR1 is MNHEY and CDR2 SVGAGI. The chain's CDR3 is CASSTGGGYGYTF. DNA of the CDR3: TGTGCCTCGAGTACGGGGGGCGGCTATGGCTACACCTTC.

The chain employs TRBV21-1 and TRBJ1-6; the table's D call of TRBD1 was not tested on the DNA. TRBV21-1 is a known pseudogene. The CDR3 extends over 20 amino acids. The CDR3 sequence: CASSKSSPGEETRVHSPLHF. CDR3 nucleotides: TGTGCCAGCAGCAAATCCAGCCCAGGGGAAGAAACCAGAGTGCATTCACCCCTCCACTTT.

The chain is built from TRBV5-1 and TRBJ1-3; 8 nucleotides line up with TRBD1. Germline loops: CDR1 SGHRS, CDR2 YFSETQ. The ends lost 7 bases at V and 1 base at J; junction bases unmatched: 7. The CDR3 contains 15 residues. The DNA of the CDR3 is TGCGCCAGCGCCGGACAGGGAAAATCTGGAAACACCATATATTTT. Its protein product is CASAGQGKSGNTIYF.